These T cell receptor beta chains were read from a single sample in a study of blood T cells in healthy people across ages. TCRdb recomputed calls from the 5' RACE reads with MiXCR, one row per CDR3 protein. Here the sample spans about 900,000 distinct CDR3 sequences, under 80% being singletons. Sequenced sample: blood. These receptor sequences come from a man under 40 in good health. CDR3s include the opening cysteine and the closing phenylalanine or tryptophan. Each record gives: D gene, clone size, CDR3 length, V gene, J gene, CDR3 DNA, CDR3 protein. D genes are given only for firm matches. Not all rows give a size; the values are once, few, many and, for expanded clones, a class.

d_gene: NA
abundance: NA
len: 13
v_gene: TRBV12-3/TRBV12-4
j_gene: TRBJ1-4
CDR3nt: TGTGCCAGCAGTTTAATGGACAATGAAAAACTGTTTTTT
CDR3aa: CASSLMDNEKLFF

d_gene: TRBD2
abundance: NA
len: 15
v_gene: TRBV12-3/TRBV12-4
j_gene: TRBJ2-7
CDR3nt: TGTGCCAGCAGTTTTCAGGGACTAGCGCCCTACGAGCAGTACTTC
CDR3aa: CASSFQGLAPYEQYF

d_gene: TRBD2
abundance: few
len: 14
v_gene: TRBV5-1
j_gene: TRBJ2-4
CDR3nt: TGCGCCAGCAGCTTAGGGACTAGTGGGAACATTCAGTACTTC
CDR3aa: CASSLGTSGNIQYF

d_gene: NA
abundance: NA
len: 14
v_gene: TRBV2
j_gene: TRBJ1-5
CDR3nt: TGTGCCAGCAGGGCAACAGGGCATCTAGGGCCCCAGCATTTT
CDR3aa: CASRATGHLGPQHF

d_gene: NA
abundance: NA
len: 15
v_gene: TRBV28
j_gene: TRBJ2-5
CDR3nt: TGTGCCAGCAGTAGACCTGGGGGAAGCGCAGAGACCCAGTACTTC
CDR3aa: CASSRPGGSAETQYF

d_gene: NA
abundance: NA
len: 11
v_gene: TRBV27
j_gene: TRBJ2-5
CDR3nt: TGTGCCAGCAGGGCCCTGGAGACCCAGTACTTC
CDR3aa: CASRALETQYF

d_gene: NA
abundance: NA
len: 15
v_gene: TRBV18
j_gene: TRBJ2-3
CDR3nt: TGTGCCAGCTCACCACCAACCAGGGGCACAGATACGCAGTATTTT
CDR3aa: CASSPPTRGTDTQYF

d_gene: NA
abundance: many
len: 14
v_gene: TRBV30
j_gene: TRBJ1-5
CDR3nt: TGTGCCTGGACTCAAGGACAGCCCAATCAGCCCCAGCATTTT
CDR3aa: CAWTQGQPNQPQHF

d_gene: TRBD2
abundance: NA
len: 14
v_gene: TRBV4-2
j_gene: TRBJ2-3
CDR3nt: TGTGCCAGCAGCCAAGCGACTAGCGGGGCTACGCAGTATTTT
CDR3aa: CASSQATSGATQYF

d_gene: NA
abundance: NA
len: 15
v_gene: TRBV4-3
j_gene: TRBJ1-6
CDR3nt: TGCGCCAGCAGCCAAACCACAGGGTTATCTTCACCCCTCCACTTT
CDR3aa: CASSQTTGLSSPLHF